Below, 21 T cell receptor beta chains from the same sample are listed, as sequenced in a study of T cell repertoires in cytomegalovirus infection. For these receptors, no antigen is known. TCRdb reanalysed the reads using MiXCR and keeps one entry per CDR3 protein. The sample has approximately 390,000 distinct CDR3 sequences, about 35% seen once. This specimen consisted of cultured PBMCs, obtained from culture after CMV antigen stimulation. The receptors originated from a human donor in good health (CMV status not recorded). Some clones in this sample may be carry-over from other donors' samples.

This rearrangement joins TRBV12-3 or TRBV12-4 to TRBJ2-7; D perhaps matches TRBD2 (5 bases). Trimming cost V 3 bases and J 6 bases, with 12 bases left between them. The CDR3 has 13 amino acids. The CDR3 bases are TGTGCCAGCAGTTTCCGGGATTTCGGCGAGCAGTACTTC. Translating gives CASSFRDFGEQYF.

This clonotype showed up just a few times. The rearrangement links TRBV24-1 to TRBJ2-7; TRBD1 or TRBD2 may be the D gene (7 bases each). This CDR3 comprises 16 residues. Germline-derived CDR1 and CDR2 are KGHDR and SFDVKD. V lost 7 bases to trimming and J lost 5 bases, with 23 bases between them. The CDR3 loop reads CATSQPWETGRDEQYF. The CDR3 coding sequence is TGTGCCACCAGCCAACCTTGGGAGACAGGGAGGGACGAGCAGTACTTC.

The chain joins TRBV30 to TRBJ2-1, with D tentatively TRBD1 (5 bases). The CDR3 spans 13 residues. Germline V CDR1 and CDR2: GTSNPN, SVGIG (reference sequence). V lost 4 bases and J 8 bases, leaving 15 bases between the germline ends. The CDR3, as DNA: TGTGCCTGGAAATCGGCTCCGACAGATGAGCAGTTCTTC. Translating gives CAWKSAPTDEQFF.

This clonotype occurred a few times. This chain connects TRBV4-3 to TRBJ1-2; no clear D gene. Germline values: CDR1 LGHNA, CDR2 YSLEER. The ends were cut back, 0 bases at V and 4 bases at J, with 12 bases in the middle. The CDR3 consists of 15 residues. This CDR3 is CASSQDPGFTYGYTF. In nucleotides, the CDR3 is TGCGCCAGCAGCCAAGATCCGGGGTTTACCTATGGCTACACCTTC.

The chain has TRBV6-2 or TRBV6-3 and TRBJ1-2; no clear D. Germline CDR1 MNHEY, CDR2 SVGEGT. This CDR3 contains 12 residues. Trimming took 0 bases from V and 6 from J, leaving 5 bases between them. This CDR3 reads CASSYSRDGYTF. For the CDR3, the DNA is TGTGCCAGCAGTTACTCGCGGGATGGCTACACCTTC.

The table lists this clonotype with many counts. The V call is TRBV7-6, the J call TRBJ2-5; possible D gene TRBD2, 5 bases. The V gene lost 5 bases and the J gene lost 5 bases, with 15 bases spanning the gap. Germline V gene lookup returns CDR1 SGHVS and CDR2 FNYEAQ. This CDR3 region has 14 residues. CDR3 sequence (DNA): TGTGCCAGCAGCGCCGGACCCCGAGGGGAGACCCAGTACTTC. This translates into CASSAGPRGETQYF. The full variable domain, rest sourced from reference TRBV7-6 and TRBJ2-5, is GAGVSQSPRYKVTKRGQDVALRCDPISGHVSLYWYRQALGQGPEFLTYFNYEAQQDKSGLPNDRFSAERPEGSISTLTIQRTEQRDSAMYRCASSAGPRGETQYFGPGTRLLVL.

This clonotype was counted once. V usage is TRBV27 and J usage is TRBJ1-1; a weak D match, TRBD1 (5 bases). The ends were cut back, 2 bases at V and 7 bases at J, with 11 bases in the middle. The CDR3 has 13 amino acids. Germline CDR1 is MNHEY and CDR2 is SMNVEV (reference sequence). The CDR3 DNA reads TGTGCCAGCAGTTTAATGGGGCGAGGTGAAGCTTTCTTT. It specifies CASSLMGRGEAFF.

This chain joins TRBV2 and TRBJ1-2, with 7 nucleotides matching TRBD1. V lost 1 base and J lost 3; bases outside the gene matches: 2. In germline, CDR1 is SNHLY, CDR2 FYNNEI. The CDR3 covers 14 residues. CDR3 in amino acids: CASSEDRGDYGYTF. DNA for the CDR3: TGTGCCAGCAGTGAAGACAGGGGAGACTATGGCTACACCTTC.

This clonotype was counted a few times. CDR3 sequence reads: CASSFLLRDRGHRTEAFF. In DNA form, the CDR3 reads TGTGCCAGCAGTTTCCTACTCCGGGACAGGGGGCATCGCACTGAAGCTTTCTTT. The chain joins TRBV27 to TRBJ1-1; 12 bases line up with TRBD1. Unmatched junction bases numbered 12, after V lost 3 bases and J lost 4 bases. Per the germline V gene, CDR1 is MNHEY and CDR2 is SMNVEV (reference sequence). The CDR3 length is 18 residues.

This clonotype occurred a few times. The rearrangement joins TRBV11-2 to TRBJ2-1; maybe TRBD2 (6 bases). Trimming took 0 bases from V and 7 from J, leaving 10 bases between them. Germline V gene data show CDR1 as SGHAT and CDR2 as FQNNGV. The CDR3 is 14 amino acids. DNA for the CDR3: TGTGCCAGCAGCTTAGACCGGGAGATAAATGAGCAGTTCTTC. Protein sequence: CASSLDREINEQFF.

This clonotype has a handful of counts. The rearrangement joins TRBV19 to TRBJ2-1; TRBD2 aligns across 13 bases. The J segment lost 8 bases and the V segment lost 7 bases, leaving 14 bases of the junction unmatched. Germline V gene sequence: CDR1 LNHDA, CDR2 SQIVND (reference sequence). The CDR3 loop spans 17 amino acids. The CDR3 DNA is TGTGCCAGTACCGGGGGACTAGCGGGAAGAATGGAAGATGAGCAGTTCTTC. This sequence encodes CASTGGLAGRMEDEQFF.

The chain uses TRBV12-3 or TRBV12-4 and TRBJ2-1, with D possibly being TRBD2 (5 bases). The CDR3 totals 14 residues. The ends were cut back, 7 bases at V and 12 bases at J, with 22 bases in the middle. CDR3 in DNA: TGTGCCAGCACCCCTTCAAGTCAGGCGGGCGGGCAGTTCTTC. This sequence encodes CASTPSSQAGGQFF.

The chain uses TRBV7-6 and TRBJ2-2, with TRBD2 matching 8 bases. V lost 7 bases to trimming and J lost 3 bases; unmatched junction nucleotides: 10. Germline V lookup: CDR1 SGHVS, CDR2 FNYEAQ. The CDR3 contains 16 residues. DNA of the CDR3: TGTGCCAGCAACTCTGCGCCCGGGGGGGACACCGGGGAGCTGTTTTTT. It translates to CASNSAPGGDTGELFF.

The table lists this clonotype with a few counts. The chain joins TRBV7-8 to TRBJ2-1, with no clear D. The CDR3 loop spans 17 amino acids. Germline CDR1 is SGHVS and CDR2 is FQNEAQ. Trimming removed 5 bases at V and 1 base at J, with 18 bases between. The CDR3 DNA reads as TGTGCCAGCAGCCCCACCTTGCAGCCTGGGTCCTACAATGAGCAGTTCTTC. Its translation: CASSPTLQPGSYNEQFF. Full variable domain (missing parts from reference TRBV7-8 and TRBJ2-1): GAGVSQSPRYKVAKRGQDVALRCDPISGHVSLFWYQQALGQGPEFLTYFQNEAQLDKSGLPSDRFFAERPEGSVSTLKIQRTQQEDSAVYLCASSPTLQPGSYNEQFFGPGTRLTVL.

The V and J genes are TRBV18 and TRBJ2-7; tentative D call: TRBD1 (5 bases). This CDR3 comprises 13 residues. V dropped 3 bases and J dropped 7 bases, with 13 bases sitting between them. The germline V gene encodes CDR1 KGHSH and CDR2 LQKENI. The CDR3 loop is CASSPSGSYEQYV. The CDR3 DNA reads as TGTGCCAGCTCACCGTCAGGGTCGTATGAGCAGTACGTC.

In its sample, this clonotype was seen a few times. V and J are TRBV7-9 and TRBJ2-4; 8 positions agree with TRBD1. CDR1 is SEHNR, CDR2 FQNEAQ, per germline (reference sequence). With 4 bases clipped from V and 6 bases from J, the junction kept 5 bases outside the gene matches. This CDR3 spans 14 amino acids. The CDR3, as DNA: TGTGCCAGCAGCTCTGAGGACAGGGCAAACATTCAGTACTTC. Translation: CASSSEDRANIQYF.

This clonotype was found a few times. The rearrangement uses TRBV7-3 and TRBJ2-3; D remains unclear. The V and J ends lost 8 bases and 2 bases respectively, with 11 bases between them. Germline CDR1 SGHTA, CDR2 FQGTGA. The length of the CDR3 is 13 residues. The CDR3 region is CASSVGPTDTQYF. CDR3 coding DNA: TGTGCCAGCTCGGTCGGACCCACAGATACGCAGTATTTT. The full variable domain, in which reference TRBV7-3 and TRBJ2-3 provide the parts outside the CDR3, is GAGVSQTPSNKVTEKGKYVELRCDPISGHTALYWYRQSLGQGPEFLIYFQGTGAADDSGLPNDRFFAVRPEGSVSTLKIQRTERGDSAVYLCASSVGPTDTQYFGPGTRLTVL.

The V and J genes are TRBV5-1 and TRBJ1-1; D not resolved. Germline values: CDR1 SGHRS, CDR2 YFSETQ. The ends were cut back, 2 bases at V and 5 bases at J, with 16 bases in the middle. The CDR3 contains 15 residues. The CDR3 DNA follows: TGCGCCAGCAGCTTCAACGGGCAGACCTTTACTGAAGCTTTCTTT. This gives the protein CASSFNGQTFTEAFF.

This clonotype is judged medium-sized. The rearrangement links TRBV19 to TRBJ2-1, with a possible D match to TRBD1 (7 bases). Germline values: CDR1 LNHDA, CDR2 SQIVND (reference sequence). V dropped 6 bases and J dropped 15 bases, with 18 bases sitting between them. The CDR3 length is 12 residues. As DNA, the CDR3 is TGTGCCAGTAGGGACAGGACTACAAATGGGTTCTTC. This codes for CASRDRTTNGFF.

This clonotype was detected only a few times. This sequence joins TRBV28 and TRBJ2-3, with TRBD1 identical over 10 bases. The CDR3 is made up of 15 amino acids. J gave up 4 bases and V 2 bases, and 3 bases lay outside the gene matches. Germline CDR1 and CDR2: MDHEN and SYDVKM. CDR3 in amino acids: CASSLPGQGADTQYF. The CDR3 bases are TGTGCCAGCAGTTTACCCGGACAGGGGGCAGATACGCAGTATTTT.

The CDR3 DNA is TGTGCCAGCAGCTTAGCTGGGACTAGCGACTACGAGCAGTACTTC. It encodes CASSLAGTSDYEQYF. The chain uses TRBV7-2 and TRBJ2-7; 10 bases match TRBD2. Germline-derived CDR1 and CDR2 are SGHTA and FQGNSA. This CDR3 comprises 15 residues. V trimming: 0 bases; J trimming: 3 bases; junction bases outside the gene matches: 2.